This TCR beta chain was sequenced in a study of T cells expressing NK-cell markers. On the study more broadly: Obtained from sorted CD3+CD56+NKG2C+, CD3+CD56+NKG2C- and CD3+CD56-NKG2C+ T cells were the TCR beta repertoires. The study sequenced eight donors, seven HCMV-seropositive and one seronegative.

The CDR3 contains 14 residues. Germline V gives CDR1 DFQATT, CDR2 SNEGSKA (reference sequence). After re-calling the 5' RACE reads, TCRdb lists one entry per CDR3 protein, DNA absent. Its table records 120,000 to 150,000 distinct CDR3 sequences. The clonotype comes from a man aged 18 to 29 in good health. The material sequenced was blood T cells: a sorted CD56 or NKG2C T cell subset, CD4+ or CD8+ T cells, or bulk PBMC T cells (not recorded which). V is TRBV20-1 and J is TRBJ1-1; TCRdb returns TRBD1, unconfirmable since there is no DNA. CDR3 sequence reads: CSFQWGRMNTEAFF.